This TCR beta chain stems from a study of blood T cell repertoires in COVID-19. TCRdb's table, derived via immunoSEQ multiplex PCR, lists solely in-frame clones and lacks some. This table holds a few hundred thousand clones, over 75% found once. V was pared by 11 bases and J by 1 base, with 9 bases of the junction left unmatched. In germline, CDR1 is SNHLY, CDR2 FYNNEI. This CDR3 spans 14 amino acids. The source material was PBMCs or T cells enriched from blood (not recorded which). V usage is TRBV2 and J usage is TRBJ2-3, with TRBD2 identical over 7 bases. The sequence was collected from a woman aged 18-29 years who had recovered from COVID-19. The CDR3 nucleotides are TGTGCCGGTCAGGCGGCGGGAGGCACAGATACGCAGTATTTT. It specifies CAGQAAGGTDTQYF.